The sequence of this T cell receptor beta chain was determined in a study of T-cell memory formation after mild COVID-19. Background on the study: The TCR clusters were mostly specific to one donor. Study results and caveats: Certain responding clones were present in pre-infection memory, suggesting participation of cross-reactive memory. Clones that shrank (day 15 to 85) were balanced CD4/CD8, whereas later expanders leaned CD4+. CD8+ contracting clones occupied EMRA, while CD4+ ones occupied mainly CM and EM.

TCRdb independently ran MiXCR on the 5' RACE reads; one entry per CDR3 protein. Among about 440,000 distinct CDR3 sequences listed, 15% to 20% were seen once. CDR3 length equals 14 residues. Germline loops: CDR1 DFQATT, CDR2 SNEGSKA (reference sequence). V lost 6 bases and J lost 2, with 11 bases in between. A few counts support this clonotype. No antigen is known for it. The chain uses TRBV20-1 and TRBJ2-6; no clear D. This receptor was taken from an adult woman who had mild COVID-19 (a few samples of this study predate the infection). Cell type and time point are not known. Material: PBMCs or a T cell subset sorted from them (not recorded which). This CDR3 is CSADGPPGANVLTF. The DNA for the CDR3 is TGCAGTGCAGACGGTCCACCTGGGGCCAACGTCCTGACTTTC.